These T cell receptor beta chains were read from a single sample in a study of control samples from healthy donors and cancer patients. Libraries were prepared by immunoSEQ multiplex PCR; TCRdb keeps only in-frame clonotypes and omits some of them. The sample lists around 150,000 clones, about 94% occurring once. Sequencing input: blood. These receptors all come from a woman aged 40 to 50 in good health. CDR3s include the opening cysteine and the closing phenylalanine or tryptophan.

J gene,V gene,CDR3 protein
TRBJ2-2,TRBV9,CASSVPGELFF
TRBJ2-7,TRBV12-3/TRBV12-4,CASRATGQEYF
TRBJ1-3,TRBV9,CASSPAYSGNTIYF
TRBJ1-4,TRBV9,CASSETGTTNEKLFF
TRBJ1-4,TRBV6-5,CASRGAGTNEKLFF
TRBJ2-1,TRBV2,CASSVTPPEQFF
TRBJ2-2,TRBV5-4,CASSPQRGAGELFF
TRBJ1-1,TRBV6-5,CASSYRGGDTEAFF
TRBJ2-2,TRBV10-3,CAISVRGWDTGELFF
TRBJ2-1,TRBV19,CASSTFAGLAGKQFF
TRBJ1-2,TRBV19,CASSISVYGYTF
TRBJ1-2,TRBV21-1,CASTGGTGEDYGYTF
TRBJ2-5,TRBV25-1,CASSDRGRETQYF
TRBJ2-7,TRBV5-1,CASSLWQGAGEQYF
TRBJ2-7,TRBV7-2,CASSTPGQGIYEQYF
TRBJ1-1,TRBV30,CAWSVRRTGANTEAFF
TRBJ1-1,TRBV10-3,CAISSQGLNTEAFF
TRBJ1-6,TRBV7-8,CASSSLRGADSPLHF
TRBJ2-7,TRBV5-6,CASSRPTESYEQYF
TRBJ2-1,TRBV5-4,CASSLAGVLAGGRSYNEQFF
TRBJ1-4,TRBV9,CASSAKGDRAPEKLFF
TRBJ1-1,TRBV2,CASSESGQRTEAFF
TRBJ2-5,TRBV18,CASSQQGAETQYF
TRBJ1-4,TRBV9,CASSVASTGVLEKLFF
TRBJ1-2,TRBV19,CASSKQGLGYTF
TRBJ1-6,TRBV6-5,CASSNADRLDSPLHF
TRBJ1-2,TRBV15,CATSRDRGGYGYTF
TRBJ2-5,TRBV6-5,CASRAIQGQETQYF
TRBJ2-3,TRBV6-5,CASSYSLSTDTQYF
TRBJ2-1,TRBV3-1/TRBV3-2,CASSQDSQVHNEQFF
TRBJ1-2,TRBV7-2,CASSPGTANYGYTF
TRBJ2-7,TRBV15,CATSREGLAGGYEQYF
TRBJ2-4,TRBV30,CAWSVLGDIQCF
TRBJ1-6,TRBV27,CASSSDPYNSPLHF
TRBJ2-7,TRBV7-9,CASGRLDEQYF
TRBJ1-2,TRBV30,CAWSPTIYGYTF
TRBJ1-3,TRBV25-1,CASSELGAGNTIYF
TRBJ1-1,TRBV25-1,CASSLGQTNTEAFF
TRBJ1-2,TRBV18,CASSQTETAGYGYTF
TRBJ1-1,TRBV9,CASSVAQGNTEAFF
TRBJ1-4,TRBV5-4,CASSSGQGTTNEKLFF